The rows below give T cell receptor beta chains drawn from one sample of a study of T-cell memory formation after mild COVID-19. TCRdb used MiXCR to reprocess the 5' RACE reads, holding one entry per CDR3 protein. The sample has hundreds of thousands of distinct CDR3 sequences, about a fifth seen once; the top ten hold about 8.2%. Sequencing input: PBMCs or a T cell subset sorted from them (not recorded which). The receptors come from an adult woman who had mild COVID-19 (a few samples of this study predate the infection). Cell type and time point are not known. CDR3s include the opening cysteine and the closing phenylalanine or tryptophan. The order of the fields is V gene, clone size, J gene, D gene, CDR3 DNA, CDR3 protein. D genes are given only for firm matches. The size of a clone is reported for some rows only, either as once, few or many, or as a class for expanded clones.

V: TRBV5-1
size: .
J: TRBJ2-2
D: .
DNA: TGCGCCAGCAATTTAGGGCGGGTCTCTAGGAACACCGGGGAGCTGTTTTTT
CDR3: CASNLGRVSRNTGELFF

V: TRBV12-3/TRBV12-4
size: few
J: TRBJ2-7
D: .
DNA: TGTGCCAGCAGTACCGGGGCTTACGAGCAGTACTTC
CDR3: CASSTGAYEQYF

V: TRBV20-1
size: few
J: TRBJ1-1
D: TRBD1
DNA: TGCAGTGCTCGCCAGACAGGGTTCTCTTCGTTCACTGAAGCTTTCTTT
CDR3: CSARQTGFSSFTEAFF

V: TRBV12-3/TRBV12-4
size: .
J: TRBJ2-5
D: .
DNA: TGTGCCAGCAGTTTAGAAAGTCACGCCACCCAGTACTTC
CDR3: CASSLESHATQYF

V: TRBV28
size: few
J: TRBJ2-2
D: .
DNA: TGTGCCAGCAGTTTAGCGGCGGTTTTAGCCGCGAACACCGGGGAGCTGTTTTTT
CDR3: CASSLAAVLAANTGELFF

V: TRBV30
size: .
J: TRBJ2-3
D: TRBD2
DNA: TGTGCCTGCCCTGGGACTAGACACCCACGAGATACGCAGTATTTT
CDR3: CACPGTRHPRDTQYF

V: TRBV12-3/TRBV12-4
size: few
J: TRBJ2-5
D: TRBD1
DNA: TGTGCCAGCAGTTTTACGGACAGGGAGGAGACCCAGTACTTC
CDR3: CASSFTDREETQYF

V: TRBV6-5
size: few
J: TRBJ2-7
D: .
DNA: TGTGCCAGCAGTTGGACGACCCGGATGGGGGAGCAGTACTTC
CDR3: CASSWTTRMGEQYF

V: TRBV7-9
size: .
J: TRBJ1-2
D: TRBD1
DNA: TGTGCCAGCAGTTATCTGGACAGGGAGGCTATCTATGGCTACACCTTC
CDR3: CASSYLDREAIYGYTF

V: TRBV5-1
size: .
J: TRBJ2-3
D: .
DNA: TGCGCCAGCAGCTTGGGGGAGAAAAGGAATACGCAGTATTTT
CDR3: CASSLGEKRNTQYF

V: TRBV30
size: .
J: TRBJ1-1
D: .
DNA: TGTGCCTACAACACTGAAGCTTTCTTT
CDR3: CAYNTEAFF

V: TRBV4-2
size: few
J: TRBJ2-7
D: .
DNA: TGTGCCAGCAGCCCAGGGCGACAACTCGAGCAGTACTTC
CDR3: CASSPGRQLEQYF

V: TRBV7-9
size: few
J: TRBJ2-7
D: TRBD2
DNA: TGTGCCAGCAGCACGACTAGCGGGGTACACGAGCAGTACTTC
CDR3: CASSTTSGVHEQYF

V: TRBV12-3/TRBV12-4
size: .
J: TRBJ1-1
D: .
DNA: TGTGCCAGCAGTTTTCGACAGTACAACACTGAAGCTTTCTTT
CDR3: CASSFRQYNTEAFF

V: TRBV4-2
size: few
J: TRBJ2-3
D: TRBD1
DNA: TGTGCCAGCAGCCAAGTACAGGGGCTGAGCACAGATACGCAGTATTTT
CDR3: CASSQVQGLSTDTQYF

V: TRBV12-3/TRBV12-4
size: few
J: TRBJ2-2
D: .
DNA: TGTGCCAGCAGCGTCCAGGGACACACCGGGGAGCTGTTTTTT
CDR3: CASSVQGHTGELFF

V: TRBV30
size: .
J: TRBJ2-2
D: .
DNA: TGTGCCTGGACCCGGACTTTGAACACCGGGGAGCTGTTTTTT
CDR3: CAWTRTLNTGELFF